The present entry profiles one T cell receptor beta chain with its context. Its antigen remains unknown. These data come from a study of T-cell reconstitution after alpha-beta-depleted transplantation in children. Findings and caveats of the study: Some patients showed high day-60 TCRbeta diversity, which derived from surviving recipient T cells and thymic progenitors.

Unique molecular identifiers were incorporated when the TCRbeta library was constructed. TCRdb processed the PCR reads anew with MiXCR; each CDR3 protein has one entry. The table has 450,000 to 700,000 distinct CDR3 sequences, around 27% seen once. V lost 0 bases and J lost 4, with 16 bases in between. This CDR3 has 17 residues. CDR1 and CDR2 from the germline V gene are LGHNA and YNFKEQ. The TCR originated in a boy under three years old with Wiskott-Aldrich syndrome, due to receive a stem cell transplant. Sequenced material: PBMCs, taken before TCRalphabeta/CD19-depleted stem cell transplant. This chain connects TRBV4-2 to TRBJ2-1; tentatively, D is TRBD1 or TRBD2 (6 bases each). CDR3 nucleotide sequence: TGTGCCAGCAGCCAAGATGAGGGGGGAGTGAATTACAATGAGCAGTTCTTC. It is translated as CASSQDEGGVNYNEQFF.